A selection of T cell receptor beta chains follows, all from one sample in a study of beta chain features in type 1 diabetes. Sequencing was performed with immunoSEQ multiplex PCR; in TCRdb, only in-frame clones are kept and a portion is missing. The sample lists just over 150,000 clones; 11% were seen once. The source material was central memory CD4+ T cells from blood. These receptors came from a man aged 18 to 29 in good health. The CDR3 runs from the conserved cysteine through the conserved F or W. A D gene is named only where the DNA matches it firmly. Expanded clones are given a class, and other clones once, few, many or no size at all.

CDR3: CASSPTGQTEAFF
DNA: TGTGCCAGCTCACCGACGGGACAGACTGAAGCTTTCTTT
D: TRBD1
J: TRBJ1-1
V: TRBV18
size: -

CDR3: CASSQPQFGANVLTF
DNA: TGCGCCAGCAGTCAACCACAGTTCGGGGCCAACGTCCTGACTTTC
D: -
J: TRBJ2-6
V: TRBV23-1
size: -

CDR3: CSVPTGKGEKLFF
DNA: TGCAGCGTCCCGACAGGGAAGGGGGAAAAACTGTTTTTT
D: TRBD1
J: TRBJ1-4
V: TRBV29-1
size: many

CDR3: CASSVLTSQNEQFF
DNA: TGTGCCAGCAGCGTCCTGACTAGCCAAAATGAGCAGTTCTTC
D: TRBD2
J: TRBJ2-1
V: TRBV9
size: -

CDR3: CASSLRGSNEQFF
DNA: TGTGCCAGCAGCTTAAGGGGCAGCAATGAGCAGTTCTTC
D: -
J: TRBJ2-1
V: TRBV7-2
size: -

CDR3: CSVGGQGMNTEAFF
DNA: TGCAGCGTCGGTGGACAGGGGATGAACACTGAAGCTTTCTTT
D: TRBD1
J: TRBJ1-1
V: TRBV29-1
size: few

CDR3: CATSRGGTNQETQYF
DNA: TGTGCCACCAGCAGGGGCGGGACAAACCAAGAGACCCAGTACTTC
D: -
J: TRBJ2-5
V: TRBV15
size: few

CDR3: CASQRQIFQETQYF
DNA: TGCGCCAGCCAGAGACAGATCTTCCAAGAGACCCAGTACTTC
D: -
J: TRBJ2-5
V: TRBV5-1
size: few

CDR3: CASSFWVTGGTDTQYF
DNA: TGTGCCAGCAGCTTCTGGGTGACAGGAGGCACAGATACGCAGTATTTT
D: -
J: TRBJ2-3
V: TRBV7-9
size: many

CDR3: CASRRGQGLVTDTQYF
DNA: TGTGCCAGCAGGAGGGGACAGGGTTTGGTCACAGATACGCAGTATTTT
D: TRBD1
J: TRBJ2-3
V: TRBV25-1
size: few

CDR3: CSVEGMDRANVLTF
DNA: TGCAGCGTGGAAGGCATGGATCGGGCCAACGTCCTGACTTTC
D: -
J: TRBJ2-6
V: TRBV29-1
size: few

CDR3: CASSWGQTNTEAFF
DNA: TGTGCCAGCAGCTGGGGACAAACGAACACTGAAGCTTTCTTT
D: -
J: TRBJ1-1
V: TRBV7-3
size: -

CDR3: CAIWAGATHEQYF
DNA: TGTGCCATCTGGGCGGGAGCAACCCACGAGCAGTACTTC
D: TRBD2
J: TRBJ2-7
V: TRBV10-3
size: few

CDR3: CASSPRTGKQETQYF
DNA: TGTGCCAGCAGCCCAAGGACAGGCAAACAAGAGACCCAGTACTTC
D: TRBD1
J: TRBJ2-5
V: TRBV4-2
size: -

CDR3: CSVTDRGGSGNTIYF
DNA: TGCAGCGTTACCGACAGGGGGGGGTCTGGAAACACCATATATTTT
D: TRBD1
J: TRBJ1-3
V: TRBV29-1
size: -

CDR3: CASSGTGANLGNTIYF
DNA: TGTGCCAGCAGTGGGACAGGGGCGAATCTCGGAAACACCATATATTTT
D: TRBD1
J: TRBJ1-3
V: TRBV28
size: -

CDR3: CASSLSIPSGAQYF
DNA: TGTGCCAGCAGCCTTTCGATTCCCTCCGGAGCCCAGTACTTC
D: -
J: TRBJ2-5
V: TRBV6-6
size: -

CDR3: CASSLKTSTDTQYF
DNA: TGTGCCAGCAGCTTAAAAACGAGCACAGATACGCAGTATTTT
D: -
J: TRBJ2-3
V: TRBV7-3
size: few

CDR3: CASSFSSGGTDTQYF
DNA: TGTGCCAGCAGCTTTTCTAGCGGGGGCACAGATACGCAGTATTTT
D: TRBD2
J: TRBJ2-3
V: TRBV7-3
size: few

CDR3: CASSEGPSSSYEQYF
DNA: TGTGCCAGCAGTGAGGGACCGTCGAGCTCCTACGAGCAGTACTTC
D: -
J: TRBJ2-7
V: TRBV2
size: -

CDR3: CASSKHTTVGAKNIQYF
DNA: TGTGCCAGCAGCAAGCACACCACCGTGGGGGCCAAAAACATTCAGTACTTC
D: -
J: TRBJ2-4
V: TRBV13
size: few

CDR3: CASSLGPSGEEAFF
DNA: TGTGCCAGCAGCTTAGGACCGTCGGGGGAGGAAGCTTTCTTT
D: -
J: TRBJ1-1
V: TRBV7-2
size: -

CDR3: CASTVEWETQYF
DNA: TGTGCCAGCACCGTGGAGTGGGAGACCCAGTACTTC
D: -
J: TRBJ2-5
V: TRBV6-1
size: few